This T cell receptor (beta chain) was observed in a study of cytomegalovirus exposure and HLA in healthy donors. Study-wide background: As an earlier analysis found, about 190 million T cells yielded about 100 million unique TCR beta sequences.

Regarding this clone: Its antigen is unidentified.

Study conclusions and caveats: Both high specificity and high sensitivity reportedly marked the classifier's diagnosis of cytomegalovirus status. V- and J-gene trimming of TCR beta was linked (in a later analysis) to a missense DCLRE1C variant.

The CDR3 runs to 15 residues. The V and J ends lost 0 bases and 3 bases respectively, with 10 bases between them. Germline values: CDR1 SGHNT, CDR2 YYREEE (reference sequence). The PCR was carried out with 60 Vbeta primers and 13 Jbeta primers. Using immunoSEQ multiplex PCR, the repertoire was profiled, and TCRdb retains in-frame clones only, with some absent. Here the sample spans more than 150,000 clones, about four fifths being singletons. The V call is TRBV5-4, the J call TRBJ2-4; TRBD2 might be the D (6 bases). The origin of this receptor is a woman in her 30s in good health and CMV-seropositive. Input material: PBMCs. CDR3 bases: TGTGCCAGCAGCTTGGATGGGACTCGCAAAAACATTCAGTACTTC. It yields the protein CASSLDGTRKNIQYF.